The 10 T cell receptor beta chains below were found in one sample sequenced in a study of cytomegalovirus exposure and HLA in healthy donors. Amplification used 60 Vbeta primers and 13 Jbeta primers. Here immunoSEQ multiplex PCR was the method, and the copy in TCRdb shows in-frame clones only, minus some. Of over 100,000 clones listed, just under 70% are singletons. What was sequenced was PBMCs. Every receptor here comes from a man aged 25 to 40 in good health and CMV-seropositive.

J is TRBJ1-2 and V is TRBV27, with D perhaps TRBD1 (5 bases). This CDR3 is 15 amino acids long. Trimming shortened V by 3 bases and J by 6 bases, and 17 bases separated the two germline ends. CDR1 is MNHEY, CDR2 SMNVEV, per germline (reference sequence). The CDR3: CASSFGGTTGDGYTF. In DNA, the CDR3 is TGTGCCAGCAGTTTTGGGGGAACGACGGGAGATGGCTACACCTTC.

This clone came up a few times. The chain recombines TRBV27 with TRBJ2-3; TRBD1 might be the D (6 bases). This CDR3 comprises 14 residues. Germline V gives CDR1 MNHEY, CDR2 SMNVEV (reference sequence). V lost 5 bases and J 2 bases, leaving 11 bases between the germline ends. The CDR3 region is CASSPRQVTDTQYF. CDR3 sequence (DNA): TGTGCCAGCAGTCCCAGACAGGTCACAGATACGCAGTATTTT.

The J gene is TRBJ2-5, the V gene TRBV5-1; TRBD1 matches 9 bases. Matching the DNA end better, TRBJ2-7 makes the J call doubtful. The CDR3 has 14 amino acids. Germline V gene data show CDR1 as SGHRS and CDR2 as YFSETQ. The CDR3 DNA reads TGCGCCAGCAGCTTTCAGGGACAGGGATACGAGCAGTACTTC. It codes for CASSFQGQGYEQYF.

This clone appeared a few times. The CDR3: CASSLRLAASTDTQYF. CDR3 nucleotides: TGTGCCAGCAGCTTAAGACTAGCAGCTAGCACAGATACGCAGTATTTT. V is TRBV11-2 and J is TRBJ2-3; 7 bases align to TRBD2. With V trimmed by 2 bases and J by 0 bases, 5 bases remained unmatched. Per germline, CDR1 SGHAT and CDR2 FQNNGV. The CDR3 contains 16 residues.

This clone came up a few times. The chain joins TRBV6-5 to TRBJ2-1, with 8 nucleotides matching TRBD2. After removal of 4 bases from V and 5 bases from J, the junction contained 7 bases not matched to a gene. From germline, CDR1 is MNHEY and CDR2 SVGAGI. The CDR3 is 15 amino acids. The CDR3 DNA is TGTGCCAGCAGTTCGCAGCTAGCGGGTGACAATGAGCAGTTCTTC. Its protein product is CASSSQLAGDNEQFF.

V gene TRBV7-9 combines with J gene TRBJ2-3; a weak D match, TRBD2 (6 bases). Germline CDR1 SEHNR, CDR2 FQNEAQ (reference sequence). The CDR3 loop spans 15 amino acids. V was trimmed by 5 bases and J by 6 bases, leaving 18 bases between them. CDR3 amino acids: CASSHSAGGGDTQYF. The CDR3 region has the DNA TGTGCCAGCAGCCACTCCGCCGGGGGTGGTGATACGCAGTATTTT.

The chain employs TRBV6-1 and TRBJ1-4; 8 bases map to TRBD1. Losses at the gene ends were 4 bases for V and 7 bases for J; bases not matched to a gene: 8. Germline V gives CDR1 MNHNS, CDR2 SASEGT. The CDR3 sequence is 15 residues long. The CDR3 nucleotides are TGTGCCAGCAGTGGCCGGACAGGGAATGGTGAAAAACTGTTTTTT. Encoded protein: CASSGRTGNGEKLFF.

The chain joins TRBV27 to TRBJ2-1; 7 bases align to TRBD2. The CDR3 extends over 14 amino acids. Germline loops: CDR1 MNHEY, CDR2 SMNVEV (reference sequence). The V gene end was trimmed by 3 bases and the J gene end by 2 bases; junction bases not matched to a gene: 1. For the CDR3, the DNA is TGTGCCAGCAGTTTGGGGACTACCTACAATGAGCAGTTCTTC. Translation gives CASSLGTTYNEQFF.

The chain is built from TRBV11-2 and TRBJ2-3, with D maybe TRBD2 (5 bases). V lost 1 base to trimming and J lost 5 bases, with 7 bases between them. From germline, CDR1 is SGHAT and CDR2 FQNNGV. This CDR3 spans 13 amino acids. CDR3 sequence: CASSLGLRDTQYF. The CDR3 DNA reads TGTGCCAGCAGCTTAGGACTAAGAGATACGCAGTATTTT. Together with reference TRBV11-2 and TRBJ2-3, the CDR3 gives the full variable domain: EAGVAQSPRYKIIEKRQSVAFWCNPISGHATLYWYQQILGQGPKLLIQFQNNGVVDDSQLPKDRFSAERLKGVDSTLKIQPAKLEDSAVYLCASSLGLRDTQYFGPGTRLTVL.

V and J are TRBV4-3 and TRBJ2-5, with 8 bases identical to TRBD2. The CDR3 has 16 residues. The ends lost 1 base at V and 3 bases at J; junction bases unmatched: 7. Per germline, CDR1 LGHNA and CDR2 YSLEER. The CDR3 here is CASSQVGLVRKETQYF. The CDR3, as DNA: TGCGCCAGCAGCCAAGTGGGACTAGTGAGGAAAGAGACCCAGTACTTC.